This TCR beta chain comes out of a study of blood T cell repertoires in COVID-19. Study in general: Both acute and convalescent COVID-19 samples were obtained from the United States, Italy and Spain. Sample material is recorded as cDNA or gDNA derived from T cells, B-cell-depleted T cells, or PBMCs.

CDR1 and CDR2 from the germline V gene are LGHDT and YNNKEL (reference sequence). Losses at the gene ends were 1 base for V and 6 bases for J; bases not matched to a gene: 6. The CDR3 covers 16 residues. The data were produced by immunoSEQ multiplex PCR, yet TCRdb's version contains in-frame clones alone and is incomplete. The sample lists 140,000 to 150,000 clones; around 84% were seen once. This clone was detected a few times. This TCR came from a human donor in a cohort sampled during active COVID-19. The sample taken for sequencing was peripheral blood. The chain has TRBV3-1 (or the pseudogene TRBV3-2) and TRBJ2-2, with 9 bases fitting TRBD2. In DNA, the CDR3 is TGTGCCAGCAGCCAAGTTCCTAGCGGGACTCCCGGGGAGCTGTTTTTT. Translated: CASSQVPSGTPGELFF.